The 16 T cell receptor beta chains presented below share a single source sample, sequenced in a study of blood T cell repertoires in COVID-19. The method was immunoSEQ multiplex PCR; TCRdb's version includes in-frame clones alone and lacks a portion of them. The repertoire has some 150,000 clones, 85% to 90% of them found once; the top ten carry roughly 15%. The sequenced sample was peripheral blood. The receptors come from a middle-aged woman with acute or convalescent COVID-19.

V usage is TRBV2 and J usage is TRBJ2-4; 8 nucleotides match TRBD2. This CDR3 has 13 amino acids. The germline CDR1 and CDR2 sequences are SNHLY and FYNNEI. V was pared by 6 bases and J by 12 bases, with 10 bases of the junction left unmatched. This CDR3 is CASSIGGGDAQYF. CDR3 bases: TGTGCCAGCAGCATCGGGGGGGGTGATGCTCAGTACTTC.

The chain has TRBV29-1 and TRBJ1-4, with a possible D match to TRBD1 (5 bases). The CDR3 covers 15 residues. V was clipped by 4 bases and J by 1 base, with 13 bases between them. CDR1 and CDR2 from the germline V gene are SQVTM and ANQGSEA. CDR3 sequence: CSVVLTGLTNEKLFF. The CDR3 DNA reads as TGCAGCGTTGTTCTCACAGGCCTAACTAATGAAAAACTGTTTTTT.

This chain joins TRBV4-2 and TRBJ2-1; a possible D gene is TRBD1 (6 bases). The CDR3 runs to 15 residues. CDR1 LGHNA and CDR2 YNFKEQ come from the germline V gene. V gave up 6 bases and J gave up 7 bases, with 19 bases separating them. CDR3 in DNA: TGTGCCAGCAGTACAGGGAGCAGCGACCTTAATGAGCAGTTCTTC. This encodes CASSTGSSDLNEQFF.

This clone appeared a single time. This CDR3 reads CASSPTTGGNYGYTF. DNA of the CDR3: TGTGCCAGCAGTCCCACGACAGGGGGTAACTATGGCTACACCTTC. The chain joins TRBV6-5 to TRBJ1-2, with TRBD1 matching 9 bases. The CDR3 spans 15 residues. CDR1 is MNHEY and CDR2 is SVGAGI in the germline V gene. Trimming removed 5 bases from V and 1 base from J; junction bases left unmatched: 5.

This clone was observed a handful of times. This sequence joins TRBV5-5 and TRBJ2-7; 10 nucleotides line up with TRBD1. The V gene's germline CDR1 is SGHKS and CDR2 YYEKEE (reference sequence). This CDR3 spans 14 amino acids. After removal of 0 bases from V and 4 bases from J, the junction contained 1 base not matched to a gene. DNA for the CDR3: TGTGCCAGCAGCTTGGGACAGGGGGCTTACGAGCAGTACTTC. It specifies CASSLGQGAYEQYF.

The chain recombines TRBV4-1 with TRBJ2-7, with a tentative D call TRBD1 (6 bases). The CDR3 consists of 14 residues. Germline assignment: CDR1 MGHRA and CDR2 YSYEKL. V lost 1 base to trimming and J lost 2 bases, with 9 bases between them. Here the CDR3 reads CASSQVRGPYEQYF. CDR3 bases: TGCGCCAGCAGCCAAGTCAGGGGTCCCTACGAGCAGTACTTC.

This rearrangement joins TRBV7-9 to TRBJ1-2, with a possible D match to TRBD1 (5 bases). This CDR3 contains 15 residues. Per the germline V gene, CDR1 is SEHNR and CDR2 is FQNEAQ (reference sequence). Trimming took off 1 base at V and 6 bases at J, with 15 bases between the two ends. CDR3: CASSLGPGVFDGYTF. The CDR3 region has the DNA TGTGCCAGCAGCTTAGGGCCGGGGGTGTTTGATGGCTACACCTTC.

The chain couples TRBV5-1 to TRBJ1-3, with 9 nucleotides matching TRBD1. This CDR3 region has 19 residues. Trimming at V came to 0 bases and at J to 0 bases, leaving 10 bases not matched to a gene. Germline lookup yields CDR1 SGHRS and CDR2 YFSETQ. DNA of the CDR3: TGCGCCAGCAGCTTGGGGCGGAGAAGGGACAGGGACTCTGGAAACACCATATATTTT. Translated, it gives CASSLGRRRDRDSGNTIYF.

The chain recombines TRBV15 with TRBJ2-3, with 11 bases matching TRBD2. CDR1 is LNHNV, CDR2 YYDKDF, per germline (reference sequence). This CDR3 has 16 amino acids. Trimming at V came to 5 bases and at J to 1 base, leaving 5 bases not matched to a gene. The CDR3 here is CATSEGLADRTDTQYF. CDR3 nucleotides: TGTGCCACCAGCGAGGGACTAGCGGACCGCACAGATACGCAGTATTTT.

The rearrangement uses TRBV7-3 and TRBJ2-1; 9 nucleotides align to TRBD2. Germline CDR1 SGHTA, CDR2 FQGTGA. This CDR3 is built from 15 residues. Trimming took 1 base from V and 8 from J; bases not matched to a gene: 6. The CDR3 sequence is CASSLSGGASDEQFF. The CDR3 bases are TGTGCCAGCAGCTTAAGCGGGGGGGCTTCGGATGAGCAGTTCTTC. The full variable domain, in which reference TRBV7-3 and TRBJ2-1 provide the parts outside the CDR3, is GAGVSQTPSNKVTEKGKYVELRCDPISGHTALYWYRQSLGQGPEFLIYFQGTGAADDSGLPNDRFFAVRPEGSVSTLKIQRTERGDSAVYLCASSLSGGASDEQFFGPGTRLTVL.

The V gene is TRBV5-1, the J gene TRBJ2-7, with TRBD1 matching 7 bases. Per the germline V gene, CDR1 is SGHRS and CDR2 is YFSETQ. V trimming: 3 bases; J trimming: 2 bases; junction bases outside the gene matches: 2. The CDR3 has 13 amino acids. The CDR3 region is CASSYDRAYEQYF. The DNA of the CDR3 is TGCGCCAGCAGCTACGACAGGGCCTACGAGCAGTACTTC.

This clone was observed once. At one end the junction does not follow the germline gene, possibly because of a read error. The V gene is TRBV27, the J gene TRBJ1-6; 7 nucleotides line up with TRBD1. CDR1 and CDR2 from the germline V gene are MNHEY and SMNVEV (reference sequence). The CDR3 is made up of 15 amino acids. Written as DNA, the CDR3 is TGTGCCAGCAGTCTATCCGGGACAGTCAATTCACCCCTCCACTTT. The encoded protein is CASSLSGTVNSPLHF.

The chain joins TRBV19 to TRBJ2-1, with 16 bases fitting TRBD2. Germline lookup yields CDR1 LNHDA and CDR2 SQIVND (reference sequence). The CDR3 runs to 24 residues. V gave up 3 bases and J gave up 7 bases; unmatched junction bases: 27. The CDR3 reads CASSIVSSVGTSGRALTGLNEQFF. The DNA of the CDR3 is TGTGCCAGTAGTATCGTATCGTCCGTGGGGACTAGCGGGAGGGCCCTTACAGGGTTGAATGAGCAGTTCTTC.

V is TRBV5-4 and J is TRBJ2-7; 10 nucleotides line up with TRBD1. The CDR3 extends over 13 amino acids. The V gene's germline CDR1 is SGHNT and CDR2 YYREEE (reference sequence). Unmatched junction bases numbered 8, after V lost 7 bases and J lost 7 bases. The CDR3 region has the DNA TGTGCCAGCTCCGGGACAGGGGTGGGGGAGCAGTACTTC. Translation gives CASSGTGVGEQYF.

This chain connects TRBV5-1 to TRBJ1-2; D gene ambiguous. V lost 4 bases to trimming and J lost 4 bases, with 14 bases between them. The CDR3 covers 14 residues. The germline gives CDR1 SGHRS, CDR2 YFSETQ. Here the CDR3 DNA reads TGCGCCAGCAGCCCGGGAAATGGCGGCTATGGCTACACCTTC. Protein: CASSPGNGGYGYTF.

The rearrangement joins TRBV12-5 to TRBJ2-1; 8 bases are shared with TRBD1. Germline CDR1 is LGHNT and CDR2 is FRNRAP. The V segment lost 5 bases and the J segment 3 bases; nucleotides outside the gene matches: 3. The length of the CDR3 is 14 residues. CDR3 sequence: CASGIQGGYNEQFF. CDR3 DNA: TGTGCTAGTGGTATACAGGGGGGCTACAATGAGCAGTTCTTC.